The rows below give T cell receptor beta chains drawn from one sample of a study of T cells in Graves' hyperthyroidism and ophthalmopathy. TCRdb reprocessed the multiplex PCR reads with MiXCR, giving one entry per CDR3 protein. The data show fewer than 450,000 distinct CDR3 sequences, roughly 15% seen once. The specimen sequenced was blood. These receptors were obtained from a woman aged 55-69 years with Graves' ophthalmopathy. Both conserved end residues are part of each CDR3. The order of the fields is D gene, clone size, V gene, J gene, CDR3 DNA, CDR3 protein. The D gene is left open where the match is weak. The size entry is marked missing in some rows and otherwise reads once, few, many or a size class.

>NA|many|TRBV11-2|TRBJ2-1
TGTGCCAGCAGCTTAGCCCACGCTCATTACAATGAGCAGTTCTTC
CASSLAHAHYNEQFF
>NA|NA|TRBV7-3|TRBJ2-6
TGTGCCAGCAGTTTTAGCGGTTTCAGCTCTGGGGCCAACGTCCTGACTTTC
CASSFSGFSSGANVLTF
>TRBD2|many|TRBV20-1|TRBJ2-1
TGCAGTGCCCCTAGCGGGAGGGGCTCCTCCTACAATGAGCAGTTCTTC
CSAPSGRGSSYNEQFF
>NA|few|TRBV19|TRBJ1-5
TGTGCCAGTATGAGTGGGACATCTCAGGGACGCTTCAATCAGCCCCAGCATTTT
CASMSGTSQGRFNQPQHF
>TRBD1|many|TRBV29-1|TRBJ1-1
TGCAGCGTATCTACAGGGGGAGTAAGCACTGAAGCTTTCTTT
CSVSTGGVSTEAFF
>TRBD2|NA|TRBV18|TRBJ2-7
TGTGCCAGCTCACTGCGGGAGACCTACGAGCAGTACTTC
CASSLRETYEQYF
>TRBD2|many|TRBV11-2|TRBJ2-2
TGTGCCAGCAGCTCGGGACTAGTCAACACCGGGGAGCTGTTTTTT
CASSSGLVNTGELFF
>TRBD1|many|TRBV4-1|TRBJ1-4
TGCGCCAGCAGCCGGACAGGAGTTTGGGAAAAACTGTTTTTT
CASSRTGVWEKLFF
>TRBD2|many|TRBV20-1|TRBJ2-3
TGCAGTGCTAGGGGTGGGGCTAGCGGGAGGACAGATACGCAGTATTTT
CSARGGASGRTDTQYF
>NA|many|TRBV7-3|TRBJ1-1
TGTGCCAGCAGCTACGGAATCAACACTGAAGCTTTCTTT
CASSYGINTEAFF
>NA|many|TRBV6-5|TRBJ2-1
TGTGCCAGCAGTTACGCCAACGGGGCCTGGAGTGAGCAGTTCTTC
CASSYANGAWSEQFF
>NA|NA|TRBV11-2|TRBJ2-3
TGTGCCAGCAGCTTAGGACATGTAGATACGCAGTATTTT
CASSLGHVDTQYF
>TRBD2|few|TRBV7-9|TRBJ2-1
TGTGCCAGCAGCGGGACTACCTACAATGAGCAGTTCTTC
CASSGTTYNEQFF
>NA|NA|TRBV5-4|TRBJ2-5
TGTGCCAGCAGCTCCCAGGGCCCAGAGACCCAGTACTTC
CASSSQGPETQYF
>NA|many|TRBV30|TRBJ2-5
TGTGCCTGGAGCGCAATGGCAGGGTATGGGACCCAGTACTTC
CAWSAMAGYGTQYF
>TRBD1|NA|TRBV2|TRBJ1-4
TGTGCCAGCAGGAAACAGGGGGCGGATGAAAAACTGTTTTTT
CASRKQGADEKLFF
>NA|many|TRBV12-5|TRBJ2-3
TGTGCTAGTGGTTCCCGGAGCGGGAGCACAGATACGCAGTATTTT
CASGSRSGSTDTQYF
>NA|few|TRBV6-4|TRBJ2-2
TGTGCCAGCTCCCTTTGGGGAGGGAACACCGGGGAGCTGTTTTTT
CASSLWGGNTGELFF
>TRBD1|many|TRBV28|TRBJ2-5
TGTGCCAGCAGATTCACCGGGACAGGTGAAGAGACCCAGTACTTC
CASRFTGTGEETQYF
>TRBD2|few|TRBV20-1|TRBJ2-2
TGCAGTGCTAGGGGACTAGCGGGAGTAGGGGAGCTGTTTTTT
CSARGLAGVGELFF
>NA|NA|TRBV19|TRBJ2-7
TGTGCCAGTACCGACAGAAGCTCCTCCTACGAGCAGTACTTC
CASTDRSSSYEQYF
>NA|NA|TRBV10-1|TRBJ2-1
TGCGCCAGCAGTGAGACCCCCAGCGGAGGCTACAATGAGCAGTTCTTC
CASSETPSGGYNEQFF
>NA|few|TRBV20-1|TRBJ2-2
TGCAGTGCTAGACCCTCGAACCGGCCGAATCCGACCGGGGAGCTGTTTTTT
CSARPSNRPNPTGELFF
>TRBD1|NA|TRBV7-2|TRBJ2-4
TGTGCCAGCAGCTTATACCCGATAGACAGGGCGCTAGCCAAAAACATTCAGTACTTC
CASSLYPIDRALAKNIQYF
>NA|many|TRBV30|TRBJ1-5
TGTGCCTGGAGTGGGGGTTCGGATCAGCCCCAACATTTT
CAWSGGSDQPQHF
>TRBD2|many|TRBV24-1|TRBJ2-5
TGTGCCACCAGTGAAGCGGGAGAAGAGACCCAGTACTTC
CATSEAGEETQYF
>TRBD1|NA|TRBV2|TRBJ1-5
TGTGCCAGCAGATCCGGGACAGGTGCTCAGCCCCAGCATTTT
CASRSGTGAQPQHF
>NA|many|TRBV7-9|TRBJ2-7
TGTGCCAGCAGCTTAGAGGTGGGAAAAGCCTACGAGCAGTACTTC
CASSLEVGKAYEQYF
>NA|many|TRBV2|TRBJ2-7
TGTGCCAGCAGTGCTCAGGTTACCTACGAGCAGTACTTC
CASSAQVTYEQYF
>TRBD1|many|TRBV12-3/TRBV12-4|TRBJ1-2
TGTGCCAGCAGTTTCAGGGACAGAGTCTATGGCTACACCTTC
CASSFRDRVYGYTF
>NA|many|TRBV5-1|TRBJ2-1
TGCGCCAGCAGCTTGAGGTCCGGGGAAGTCTATGAGCAGTTCTTC
CASSLRSGEVYEQFF
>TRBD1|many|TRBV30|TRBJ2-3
TGTGCCCGGGGCGGACAGGGCCCAGATACGCAGTATTTT
CARGGQGPDTQYF
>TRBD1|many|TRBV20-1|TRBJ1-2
TGCAGTGCTCCGGGACAGGGGTTCTATGGCTACACCTTC
CSAPGQGFYGYTF
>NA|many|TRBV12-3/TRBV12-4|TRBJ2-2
TGTGCCAGCAGTCCCCCCGGGCGGAGGGTGGGGCTTACAACCGGGGAGCTGTTTTTT
CASSPPGRRVGLTTGELFF
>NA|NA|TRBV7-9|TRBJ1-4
TGTGCCAGCAGCTTAGGATGGTCAGGCGATTCCAATGAAAAACTGTTTTTT
CASSLGWSGDSNEKLFF
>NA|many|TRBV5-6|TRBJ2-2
TGTGCCAGTACTACGGCGTACACCGGGGAGCTGTTTTTT
CASTTAYTGELFF
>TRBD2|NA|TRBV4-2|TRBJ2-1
TGTGCCAGCAGCCAAGAGCAGCGGGAGGGAGACAATGAGCAGTTCTTC
CASSQEQREGDNEQFF
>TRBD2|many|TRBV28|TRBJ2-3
TGTGCCAGCAGTTTCGGGGGGGGAGATACGCAGTATTTT
CASSFGGGDTQYF
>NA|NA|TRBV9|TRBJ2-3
TGTGCCAGCAACCCGATGGGGTGGGGAACAGATACGCAGTATTTT
CASNPMGWGTDTQYF
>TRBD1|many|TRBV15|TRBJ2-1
TGTGCCACCAGCAGGGGACAAGACAGGGTTCCCTACAATGAGCAGTTCTTC
CATSRGQDRVPYNEQFF
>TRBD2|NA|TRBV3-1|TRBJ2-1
TGTGCCAGCAGCCCCCAGCGGGAGAAGAATGAGCAGTTCTTC
CASSPQREKNEQFF
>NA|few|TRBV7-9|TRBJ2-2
TGTGCCAGCGTGACGGCAGGGAGTACCGGGGAGCTGTTTTTT
CASVTAGSTGELFF
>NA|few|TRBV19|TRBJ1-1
TGTGCCAGTAGTCCCCGGGAGAGGACTGAAGCTTTCTTT
CASSPRERTEAFF
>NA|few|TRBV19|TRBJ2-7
TGTGCCAGTAGATCCCCCGGGAGCTCCTACGAGCAGTACTTC
CASRSPGSSYEQYF
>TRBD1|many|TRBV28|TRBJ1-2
TGTGCCAGCAGGGGACAGGCGATCTATGGCTACACCTTC
CASRGQAIYGYTF
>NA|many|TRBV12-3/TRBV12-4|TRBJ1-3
TGTGCCAGCAGTTTCAAAAAAGGCTCTGGAAACACCATATATTTT
CASSFKKGSGNTIYF
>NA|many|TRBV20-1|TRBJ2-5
TGCAGTGCTAGTAACAGTCAAGAGACCCAGTACTTC
CSASNSQETQYF
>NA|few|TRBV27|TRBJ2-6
TGTGCCAGCAACCCCTACGGGGGCTCTGGGGCCAACGTCCTGACTTTC
CASNPYGGSGANVLTF
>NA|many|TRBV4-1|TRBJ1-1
TGCGCCAGCAGCCAAGATGTCAGGGCCGCTGAAGCTTTCTTT
CASSQDVRAAEAFF
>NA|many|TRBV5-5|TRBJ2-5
TGTGCCAGCAGCCCTTTGGGAGGGGGCGAGGTGACCCAGTACTTC
CASSPLGGGEVTQYF
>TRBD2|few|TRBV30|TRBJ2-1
TGTGCCTGGAGCGCAAGGGGACTAGCGGGATCCAAGGGTGAGCAGTTCTTC
CAWSARGLAGSKGEQFF
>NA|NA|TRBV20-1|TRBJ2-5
TGCAGTGCTCCCTTTGATACCCAGTACTTC
CSAPFDTQYF
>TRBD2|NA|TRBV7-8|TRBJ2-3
TGTGCCAGCAGCCCGGGAGCGGGAGCCAGCACAGATACGCAGTATTTT
CASSPGAGASTDTQYF
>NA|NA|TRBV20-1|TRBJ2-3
TGCAGTGCTTCAGGGGGGGAGGGCCGTTTTTCAGATACGCAGTATTTT
CSASGGEGRFSDTQYF
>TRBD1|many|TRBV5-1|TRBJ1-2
TGCGCCAGCAGCTTGGGGGACAGAGATGGCTACACCTTC
CASSLGDRDGYTF
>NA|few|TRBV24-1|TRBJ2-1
TGTGCCACCAGTGATCGCCCTTACAATGAGCAGTTCTTC
CATSDRPYNEQFF
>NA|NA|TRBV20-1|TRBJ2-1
TGCAGTGCCCCTTTTAGCGAAGCCTACAATGAGCAGTTCTTC
CSAPFSEAYNEQFF
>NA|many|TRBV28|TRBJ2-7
TGTGCCAGCAGTCCAACTCCAGGCTGGTACGAGCAGTACTTC
CASSPTPGWYEQYF